The rows below give T cell receptor beta chains drawn from one sample of a study of blood T cell repertoires in COVID-19. TCRdb's table, derived via immunoSEQ multiplex PCR, lists solely in-frame clones and lacks some. Seen here are fewer than 250,000 clones, about nine tenths observed once, and the top ten hold 1.5% to 2%. Sample: peripheral blood. The receptors derive from a woman aged 55 to 70 who had recovered from COVID-19. Each CDR3 is given with its conserved first and last residue. A D gene is named only where the DNA matches it firmly. The size entry is marked missing in some rows and otherwise reads once, few, many or a size class.

CDR3: CASSLTGLTNEKLFF
DNA: TGTGCCAGTAGTTTAACAGGGCTAACTAATGAAAAACTGTTTTTT
size: NA
J: TRBJ1-4
V: TRBV19
D: NA

CDR3: CASSQDRGRSPLHF
DNA: TGTGCCAGCAGCCAAGACAGGGGAAGGAGTCCCCTCCACTTT
size: NA
J: TRBJ1-6
V: TRBV3-1/TRBV3-2
D: NA

CDR3: CASSWGEGYEQYF
DNA: TGTGCCAGCAGTTGGGGAGAAGGCTACGAGCAGTACTTC
size: NA
J: TRBJ2-7
V: TRBV28
D: NA

CDR3: CASSIEDRGLDEQYF
DNA: TGTGCCAGTAGTATCGAGGACAGGGGGCTCGACGAGCAGTACTTC
size: NA
J: TRBJ2-7
V: TRBV19
D: TRBD1

CDR3: CSASGWISTGYGYTF
DNA: TGCAGTGCTAGTGGTTGGATCAGTACGGGCTATGGCTACACCTTC
size: NA
J: TRBJ1-2
V: TRBV20-1
D: NA

CDR3: CASSQGQGGGYTF
DNA: TGTGCCAGCAGCCAAGGTCAGGGTGGAGGCTACACCTTC
size: NA
J: TRBJ1-2
V: TRBV3-1/TRBV3-2
D: NA

CDR3: CASSYDRAYEQYF
DNA: TGTGCCAGCAGTTACGACAGGGCCTACGAGCAGTACTTC
size: NA
J: TRBJ2-7
V: TRBV6-5
D: TRBD1

CDR3: CASSPGTGSYGYTF
DNA: TGCGCCAGCAGCCCGGGGACAGGGAGCTATGGCTACACCTTC
size: few
J: TRBJ1-2
V: TRBV4-1
D: TRBD1

CDR3: CASSHGSVNEQFF
DNA: TGTGCCAGCAGCCATGGTAGCGTCAATGAGCAGTTCTTC
size: NA
J: TRBJ2-1
V: TRBV9
D: NA

CDR3: CASSRPDRVGETQYF
DNA: TGTGCCAGCAGCAGACCCGACAGGGTCGGAGAGACCCAGTACTTC
size: NA
J: TRBJ2-5
V: TRBV5-4
D: TRBD1

CDR3: CASSRAGRRGNTIYF
DNA: TGTGCCAGTAGTAGAGCAGGCAGGCGTGGAAACACCATATATTTT
size: NA
J: TRBJ1-3
V: TRBV19
D: NA

CDR3: CASSQNPGWCGYTF
DNA: TGTGCCAGCAGCCAAAACCCCGGGTGGTGCGGCTACACCTTC
size: NA
J: TRBJ1-2
V: TRBV3-1/TRBV3-2
D: NA

CDR3: CASSPSGSTDTQYF
DNA: TGTGCCAGCTCACCCTCCGGGAGCACAGATACGCAGTATTTT
size: NA
J: TRBJ2-3
V: TRBV18
D: NA

CDR3: CASSQRTAPGNTIYF
DNA: TGTGCCAGCAGCCAACGGACAGCTCCTGGAAACACCATATATTTT
size: few
J: TRBJ1-3
V: TRBV7-2
D: NA

CDR3: CASSLTGADTQYF
DNA: TGTGCCAGCAGCCTGACAGGAGCTGATACGCAGTATTTT
size: once
J: TRBJ2-3
V: TRBV4-2
D: NA

CDR3: CASSGQHGQPQHF
DNA: TGTGCCAGCAGCGGACAGCACGGTCAGCCCCAGCATTTT
size: NA
J: TRBJ1-5
V: TRBV9
D: NA

CDR3: CSVRTAGYTF
DNA: TGCAGCGTTCGGACAGCCGGCTACACCTTC
size: NA
J: TRBJ1-2
V: TRBV29-1
D: NA

CDR3: CASSQGLAVVNEQFF
DNA: TGCGCCAGCAGCCAGGGACTAGCAGTAGTCAATGAGCAGTTCTTC
size: few
J: TRBJ2-1
V: TRBV5-1
D: TRBD2

CDR3: CASSPRDRPNTEAFF
DNA: TGTGCCAGCAGCCCGAGGGACAGACCGAACACTGAAGCTTTCTTT
size: NA
J: TRBJ1-1
V: TRBV6-5
D: TRBD1

CDR3: CASSYLGTGNQPQHF
DNA: TGTGCCAGCAGTTACCTAGGGACAGGTAATCAGCCCCAGCATTTT
size: NA
J: TRBJ1-5
V: TRBV27
D: TRBD1

CDR3: CASGEGGVRVTQYF
DNA: TGTGCCAGCGGAGAGGGCGGAGTTAGGGTTACGCAGTATTTT
size: NA
J: TRBJ2-3
V: TRBV3-1/TRBV3-2
D: NA

CDR3: CASQGGSGASSYNEQFF
DNA: TGTGCCAGTCAGGGGGGTAGCGGGGCAAGCTCCTACAATGAGCAGTTCTTC
size: NA
J: TRBJ2-1
V: TRBV7-2
D: NA

CDR3: CASSQRTGEGTEAFF
DNA: TGCGCCAGCAGCCAACGGACAGGGGAGGGTACTGAAGCTTTCTTT
size: NA
J: TRBJ1-1
V: TRBV4-1
D: TRBD1

CDR3: CASSLRTDNEKLFF
DNA: TGTGCCAGCAGCTTACGGACAGATAATGAAAAACTGTTTTTT
size: NA
J: TRBJ1-4
V: TRBV7-9
D: NA

CDR3: CASSWVTGSTDTQYF
DNA: TGTGCCAGCAGTTGGGTGACGGGAAGCACAGATACGCAGTATTTT
size: NA
J: TRBJ2-3
V: TRBV6-2/TRBV6-3
D: NA

CDR3: CASSFIGGRGYTF
DNA: TGTGCCAGCAGTTTCATCGGGGGGAGAGGCTACACCTTC
size: NA
J: TRBJ1-2
V: TRBV12-3/TRBV12-4
D: NA

CDR3: CASSDTSSGNTIYF
DNA: TGTGCCAGCTCGGACACTTCCTCTGGAAACACCATATATTTT
size: NA
J: TRBJ1-3
V: TRBV18
D: NA

CDR3: CASSVLLAGVGETQYF
DNA: TGTGCCAGCAGTGTCCTCCTAGCGGGGGTTGGGGAGACCCAGTACTTC
size: NA
J: TRBJ2-5
V: TRBV6-1
D: TRBD2

CDR3: CASSLEASYNEQFF
DNA: TGCGCCAGCAGCTTGGAAGCTTCCTACAATGAGCAGTTCTTC
size: NA
J: TRBJ2-1
V: TRBV5-1
D: NA

CDR3: CASTRQPSYNEQFF
DNA: TGTGCCAGCACCCGACAACCATCCTACAATGAGCAGTTCTTC
size: once
J: TRBJ2-1
V: TRBV6-6
D: NA

CDR3: CASSPTSFFSKNIQYF
DNA: TGTGCCAGCAGCCCGACTAGCTTTTTTAGCAAAAACATTCAGTACTTC
size: few
J: TRBJ2-4
V: TRBV5-6
D: TRBD2

CDR3: CASSISGTGGGQPQHF
DNA: TGTGCCAGTAGTATTTCCGGGACAGGGGGCGGTCAGCCCCAGCATTTT
size: NA
J: TRBJ1-5
V: TRBV19
D: TRBD1

CDR3: CASSEQGTEAFF
DNA: TGTGCCAGCAGTGAACAGGGCACTGAAGCTTTCTTT
size: once
J: TRBJ1-1
V: TRBV2
D: NA

CDR3: CASSDLGQGNTEAFF
DNA: TGTGCCAGCAGTGACCTTGGACAGGGAAACACTGAAGCTTTCTTT
size: NA
J: TRBJ1-1
V: TRBV2
D: TRBD1

CDR3: CASSLYRGYEQFF
DNA: TGTGCCAGCAGTTTATACAGGGGGTACGAGCAGTTCTTC
size: NA
J: TRBJ2-1
V: TRBV28
D: TRBD1

CDR3: CASSPRAGASYNEQFF
DNA: TGTGCCAGCAGCCCACGAGCGGGGGCATCCTACAATGAGCAGTTCTTC
size: few
J: TRBJ2-1
V: TRBV7-9
D: TRBD2

CDR3: CASSPNRVSPLHF
DNA: TGTGCCAGCAGCCCGAACAGGGTTTCACCCCTCCACTTT
size: NA
J: TRBJ1-6
V: TRBV7-8
D: NA

CDR3: CASSLNGQGTQYF
DNA: TGTGCCAGCAGCTTAAACGGACAGGGCACCCAGTACTTC
size: NA
J: TRBJ2-5
V: TRBV7-3
D: TRBD1

CDR3: CASSFNSPTDTQYF
DNA: TGTGCCAGCAGTTTTAACAGTCCCACAGATACGCAGTATTTT
size: NA
J: TRBJ2-3
V: TRBV28
D: NA

CDR3: CASSEALEKNIQYF
DNA: TGTGCCAGCAGTGAAGCGCTGGAGAAAAACATTCAGTACTTC
size: NA
J: TRBJ2-4
V: TRBV2
D: NA

CDR3: CASSQDEALTTNYGYTF
DNA: TGTGCCAGCAGCCAAGATGAGGCACTAACGACTAACTATGGCTACACCTTC
size: NA
J: TRBJ1-2
V: TRBV4-2
D: NA

CDR3: CASSQDFAQASSYNSPLHF
DNA: TGCGCCAGCAGCCAAGATTTCGCCCAAGCGAGCTCCTATAATTCACCCCTCCACTTT
size: NA
J: TRBJ1-6
V: TRBV4-3
D: NA

CDR3: CASSPMSPTGSSYEQYF
DNA: TGTGCCAGCTCACCCATGAGTCCCACAGGGAGCTCCTACGAGCAGTACTTC
size: NA
J: TRBJ2-7
V: TRBV18
D: NA

CDR3: CASSPRGRETQYF
DNA: TGTGCCAGCTCACCGCGGGGTAGAGAGACCCAGTACTTC
size: NA
J: TRBJ2-5
V: TRBV18
D: NA